This T cell receptor (beta chain) stems from a study of shared clonotypes between healthy human individuals. The wider study: Researchers drew samples from a couple of women and a few men aged 18 to 49.

Study results and caveats: Sharing across a few donors was seen in 4% to 6.5% of naive CD4 clonotypes.

Method: immunoSEQ multiplex PCR; TCRdb's copy keeps in-frame clones and lacks some. The sample lists 2 million to 2.5 million clones, about 93% occurring once. It was CD45RO-negative cells, positively selected for CCR7, that made up naive CD8 cells, with terminally differentiated effector memory CD45RA+ cells excluded. On this clone itself: Antigen: not known.

CDR3 size: 19 residues. The V gene end was trimmed by 5 bases and the J gene end by 0 bases; junction bases not matched to a gene: 15. In germline, CDR1 is SEHNR, CDR2 FQNEAQ (reference sequence). The material sequenced was naive CD8+ T cells from PBMCs. The TCR originated in a man between 18 and 29 years old in good health. Some clones in this sample may be carry-over from other donors' samples. This chain joins TRBV7-9 and TRBJ2-3; TRBD1 aligns across 9 bases. CDR3 loop: CASSGRWDREGPSTDTQYF. CDR3 DNA sequence: TGTGCCAGCAGCGGAAGATGGGACAGGGAGGGCCCTAGCACAGATACGCAGTATTTT.